The 6 T cell receptor beta chains reported below all come from one sample, sequenced in a study of cytomegalovirus exposure and HLA in healthy donors. In the PCR, 60 Vbeta and 13 Jbeta primers were used. Using immunoSEQ multiplex PCR, the repertoire was profiled, and TCRdb retains in-frame clones only, with some absent. The data contain 150,000 to 200,000 clones, 80% of them seen just once; the ten biggest clones take up roughly 1.3%. The sequenced sample was PBMCs. The source of these receptors is a man aged 25-45 years in good health and CMV-seronegative.

The sample holds a few counts of this clone. The chain joins TRBV9 to TRBJ1-4; tentatively, D is TRBD1 (5 bases). This CDR3 spans 14 amino acids. Germline values: CDR1 SGDLS, CDR2 YYNGEE. Trimming pared 2 bases from V and 7 bases from J, leaving 12 bases between. The CDR3 sequence is CASSVAGWAEKLFF. In DNA form, the CDR3 reads TGTGCCAGCAGCGTGGCAGGGTGGGCTGAAAAACTGTTTTTT. The entire variable domain, with the rest obtained from reference TRBV9 and TRBJ1-4, is as follows: DSGVTQTPKHLITATGQRVTLRCSPRSGDLSVYWYQQSLDQGLQFLIQYYNGEERAKGNILERFSAQQFPDLHSELNLSSLELGDSALYFCASSVAGWAEKLFFGSGTQLSVL.

The sample holds one count of this clone. This rearrangement joins TRBV15 to TRBJ2-7, with 11 bases aligning to TRBD2. The V gene's germline CDR1 is LNHNV and CDR2 YYDKDF (reference sequence). Trimming removed 0 bases from V and 2 bases from J; junction bases left unmatched: 6. CDR3 size: 17 residues. For the CDR3, the DNA is TGTGCCACCAGCAGAGAGGGTACTAGCGGGAGACCCTACGAGCAGTACTTC. This codes for CATSREGTSGRPYEQYF.

This clone appeared a single time. The chain links TRBV5-4 to TRBJ2-3; 10 bases match TRBD1. V lost 6 bases, J lost 4 bases, and 5 bases stayed unmatched. There are 14 residues in the CDR3. Germline V gene data show CDR1 as SGHNT and CDR2 as YYREEE (reference sequence). The CDR3 region has the DNA TGTGCCAGCACCACGGACAGGGGGGCAGATACGCAGTATTTT. It encodes CASTTDRGADTQYF.

The J gene is TRBJ2-3, the V gene TRBV13; D is perhaps TRBD1 (5 bases). The V end was cut by 2 bases, the J end by 0 bases, with 12 bases between. The CDR3 covers 16 residues. The germline V gene encodes CDR1 PRHDT and CDR2 FYEKMQ (reference sequence). The CDR3 loop reads CASSLQGSPSTDTQYF. CDR3 nucleotide sequence: TGTGCCAGCAGCTTACAGGGTAGCCCTAGCACAGATACGCAGTATTTT.

The count of this clone is one. This chain links TRBV2 with TRBJ2-7; 10 nucleotides match TRBD2. Germline CDR1 and CDR2: SNHLY and FYNNEI. V shed 3 bases, J shed 7 bases, and the junction held 9 bases outside the gene matches. The CDR3 spans 15 residues. The DNA of the CDR3 is TGTGCCAGCAGTGACGGTACTAGCGGGAATCTTGAGCAGTACTTC. Encoded protein: CASSDGTSGNLEQYF.

The gene calls are TRBV15 and TRBJ2-2, with 7 bases fitting TRBD2. The length of the CDR3 is 14 residues. CDR1 is LNHNV, CDR2 YYDKDF, per germline (reference sequence). V lost 0 bases to trimming and J lost 5 bases; unmatched junction nucleotides: 0. The CDR3 region is CATSRELATGELFF. CDR3 DNA: TGTGCCACCAGCAGAGAACTAGCGACCGGGGAGCTGTTTTTT.